This T cell receptor beta chain was retrieved from a study of regulatory T cells in long-lasting Graves disease. Study context: To qualify as persistent, Graves' disease required over 5 years of antithyroid drugs with positive TSH receptor antibodies.

Libraries of TCR beta came from iRepertoire HTBI primers plus Arm-PCR of CDR3 regions. In the original analysis: The identification of approximately 62 TRBV and over eleven TRBJ segments was made across samples. TCRdb reprocessed the multiplex PCR reads with MiXCR, giving one entry per CDR3 protein. These V and J calls rely on TCRdb rather than the paper's analysis. The sample includes around 300,000 distinct CDR3 sequences, around a fifth of them seen just once. V lost 7 bases and J lost 2, with 10 bases in between. CDR1 GTSNPN and CDR2 SVGIG come from the germline V gene (reference sequence). CDR3 size: 12 residues. Concerning this clonotype: Its specificity is not known.

Study-level points and caveats: Persistent disease showed a preference for TRBV28, TRBJ1-2 and TRBJ2-5.

The time point here: persistent/refractory GD, antithyroid drugs over 5 years with positive TRAb. Preparation of the TCR library used RNA extracted from PBMCs. The genes are TRBV30 and TRBJ2-3; no clear D gene. The input for sequencing was peripheral blood mononuclear cells (PBMCs), taken when the disease was refractory, from a patient treated with antithyroid drugs. The receptor's source is a female donor with Graves disease. This CDR3 is CASVRYTDTQYF. Written as DNA, the CDR3 is TGTGCCTCGGTGCGGTACACAGATACGCAGTATTTT.